This T cell receptor beta chain stems from a study of T cells in Graves' hyperthyroidism and ophthalmopathy. CDR1 is MDHEN and CDR2 is SYDVKM in the germline V gene. CDR3 length: 16 residues. The J segment lost 0 bases and the V segment lost 8 bases, leaving 12 bases of the junction unmatched. For ophthalmopathy patients, the Clinical Activity Score was at least 3 and the NOSPECS grade at least 4; duration was under 3 months. From more than 9.5 ml of fresh peripheral blood, PBMCs were isolated. Study results and limitations: Model-based prediction identified ophthalmopathy a median about 6 months prior to its onset. Among clonotypes expanded in thyroid above 0.001, most were also found in blood.

A note on this clonotype: Its target is unknown.

RNA transcripts were the template for amplifying TCR beta CDR3 regions. A set of HTBI primers served as the primers for a first-round RT-PCR of the TCR CDR3. TCRdb reprocessed the multiplex PCR reads via MiXCR and lists one record per CDR3 protein. The data hold about 640,000 distinct CDR3 sequences, with approximately 14% observed a single time. The chain couples TRBV28 to TRBJ1-1, with TRBD1 matching over 7 bases. Sequencing used blood. The clonotype was recovered from a woman between 45 and 65 years old with Graves' ophthalmopathy. The CDR3 loop reads CASPRTGPTMNTEAFF. The CDR3 region has the DNA TGTGCCAGCCCAAGGACAGGCCCAACCATGAACACTGAAGCTTTCTTT.